This TCR beta chain was retrieved from a study of monozygotic twins with inflammatory bowel disease. Each CDR3 protein gets one entry in TCRdb, which reprocessed the 5' RACE reads and gives no DNA. The repertoire table contains about 380,000 distinct CDR3 sequences. Notes on this clonotype: The antigen is unknown.

Whole-study results and caveats: Healthy twins shared more clonotypes with others than IBD patients, most markedly active ones.

The specimen sequenced was blood. This TCR was recovered from a human donor with ulcerative colitis or Crohn's disease, or a healthy co-twin of an affected twin (not recorded which).

CDR3 amino acids: CASSHLGTGDTYEQYF. This chain links TRBV18 with TRBJ2-7; TCRdb selects TRBD1, and the lack of DNA leaves this call unchecked. From germline, CDR1 is KGHSH and CDR2 LQKENI. This CDR3 spans 16 amino acids.